This TCR beta chain was obtained from a study of radiotherapy plus CTLA-4 blockade in lung cancer. As for the study in general: Patients showed objective responses in roughly 18% of cases, and disease control was achieved by 31%.

Details on this clone: The antigen is not known.

CDR3 size: 13 residues. V lost 6 bases and J 7 bases, leaving 13 bases between the germline ends. Per the germline V gene, CDR1 is MNHEY and CDR2 is SVGAGI. Study-wide findings and caveats: Reports identified early blood T cell clone dynamics, with interferon-beta, as the best response predictor.

Libraries were prepared by immunoSEQ multiplex PCR; TCRdb keeps only in-frame clonotypes and omits some of them. The data contain some 77,000 clones, approximately 83% of them singletons. The material sequenced was peripheral blood, taken from a patient treated with radiotherapy plus ipilimumab. The chain combines TRBV6-5 with TRBJ1-5; no firm D call. This TCR derives from a human donor with non-small cell lung cancer who had a partial response to radiotherapy plus ipilimumab. Here the CDR3 reads CASSDGGWQPQHF. The CDR3 region has the DNA TGTGCCAGCAGCGACGGAGGGTGGCAGCCCCAGCATTTT.